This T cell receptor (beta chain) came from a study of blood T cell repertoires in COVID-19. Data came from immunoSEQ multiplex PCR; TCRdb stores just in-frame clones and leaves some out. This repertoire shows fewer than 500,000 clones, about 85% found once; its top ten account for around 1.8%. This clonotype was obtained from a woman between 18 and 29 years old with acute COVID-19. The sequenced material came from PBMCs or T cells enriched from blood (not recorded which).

The CDR3 protein is CSVARGAHQPQHF. CDR3 DNA sequence: TGCAGCGTTGCCAGGGGTGCTCATCAGCCCCAGCATTTT. This chain connects TRBV29-1 to TRBJ1-5; a weak D match, TRBD1 (6 bases). CDR1 and CDR2 (germline): SQVTM, ANQGSEA. The CDR3 is 13 amino acids. V was shortened by 4 bases and J by 5 bases, with 12 bases between the two germline ends.